The source of this TCR beta chain is a study of beta chain features in type 1 diabetes (dated by TCRdb to the late 2010s). General notes on the study: No differences in mean age, gender distribution, total cell number or subset yield were found between patients and healthy donors. Across all samples, 90 million to 130 million sorted cells were examined, and cell number per subset correlated strongly with RNA yield. In the study, TCRB repertoires of sorted circulating CD4+ T cell subsets from recently diagnosed type 1 diabetes patients were compared with those of matched healthy donors. Naive and central memory subsets were obtained from all 30 or so donors, but regulatory and stem cell-like memory subsets were isolated from only 8 patients and about 8 healthy donors. Summary of the overall study and its limitations: Type 1 diabetes patients showed a moderate but significant shortening of TCRB CDR3 length in all four CD4+ subsets. Shorter templates might have been favored by PCR, but patient and control samples were amplified and corrected together, so both groups would have been affected equally by any skew. Naive, central memory and regulatory TCRB repertoires appeared to be more similar among patients than among healthy donors. Patients with type 1 diabetes made fewer insertions and deleted more nucleotides at VDJ recombination sites, implying thymic rearrangement abnormalities. Because cDNA was sequenced instead of genomic DNA, activated cells with high expression could be over-represented, although the groups did not differ in activation or CD3 levels. Because small numbers of individuals were included in the HLA sub-analyses, any influence of HLA type on TCRB rearrangement was left unresolved.

Each donor gave one peripheral blood draw, about 100 mL on average, collected into heparinised tubes. Naive, central memory, regulatory and stem cell-like memory CD4+ T cells were sorted on a BD FACSAria II using a panel including CD45RO, CCR7, CD25, CD127, CD95 and CD27. All sorted populations exceeded 95% purity. PBMCs were isolated right away by Lymphoprep density gradient centrifugation and were stained directly, without culture. So that batch effects would be minimized, each experiment stained and sorted samples in pairs, pairing one healthy donor with one patient. As for this clone: The antigen it recognizes is unknown. No per-base quality is available; no much larger clone lies one base away.

Germline trimming: 0 bases from V, 0 bases from J; junction bases outside gene matches: 5. The CDR3 starts with the cysteine, ends with the phenylalanine, and has 16 residues. Just the 48-base CDR3 DNA is kept, in frame starting at base 1. The CDR1 and CDR2 encoded by the germline V gene are KGHSH and LQKENI. The entire amount of isolated RNA was reverse transcribed using the High Capacity cDNA Reverse Transcription Kit, so the sequenced TCRB transcripts were expressed ones. Naive, central memory and regulatory T cell samples underwent deep immunoSEQ sequencing, averaging roughly 3.3 million total reads per sample. Sorted cells were lysed in RLT buffer, and RNA was extracted using DNase-treated RNeasy Micro or Mini kits according to cell number. To prevent cross-contamination, each cell subset was processed individually, whereas patient and healthy donor samples were processed jointly. Using the immunoSEQ multiplex PCR, TCRB sequences were amplified from cDNA into 87-bp fragments spanning the CDR3 region. The amplicons were sequenced using the Illumina HiSeq platform. In the original analysis: Synthetic template baselines were used to correct PCR bias computationally, reads within Hamming distance 2 were collapsed, and singletons that could not be merged were discarded. By aligning reads against IMGT, V, D and J genes, CDR3 length, and insertions or deletions at six rearrangement sites were assigned. Clonotype counts were normalized to sorted cell number within each subset before computing true diversity and Gini coefficients with the tcR R package. The overlap coefficient, calculated on TCRB nucleotide sequences, was used to quantify repertoire sharing. Out-of-frame TCRB sequences from naive cells were analyzed as a proxy for the pre-selection repertoire. Not all clones reach the TCRdb copy of this immuneACCESS table, which keeps in-frame sequences only. Checked studies attribute under half of the gap to unresolved V genes and leave the rest unexplained. Clone size and the V and J calls come from that table; the DNA yielded D and trimming. This sample gives a few hundred thousand clones in total; about 19% of them show up just once. Clones ranked in the top ten supply around 0.045% of the sample.

The sequence is built from TRBV18 and TRBJ2-7, with 7 central nucleotides matching TRBD2. The sample was naive CD4+ T cells from blood. What this sample's cell subset or site label stands for: true naive CD4+ T cells. The receptor comes from a young woman in good health. The CDR3 in this case is CASSPPGLLSSYEQYF. The DNA is as follows: TGTGCCAGCTCACCACCGGGACTACTAAGCTCCTACGAGCAGTACTTC. Reference TRBV18 and TRBJ2-7 proteins supply the regions before and after the CDR3; the full variable domain is: NAGVMQNPRHLVRRRGQEARLRCSPMKGHSHVYWYRQLPEEGLKFMVYLQKENIIDESGMPKERFSAEFPKEGPSILRIQQVVRGDSAAYFCASSPPGLLSSYEQYFGPGTRLTVT.